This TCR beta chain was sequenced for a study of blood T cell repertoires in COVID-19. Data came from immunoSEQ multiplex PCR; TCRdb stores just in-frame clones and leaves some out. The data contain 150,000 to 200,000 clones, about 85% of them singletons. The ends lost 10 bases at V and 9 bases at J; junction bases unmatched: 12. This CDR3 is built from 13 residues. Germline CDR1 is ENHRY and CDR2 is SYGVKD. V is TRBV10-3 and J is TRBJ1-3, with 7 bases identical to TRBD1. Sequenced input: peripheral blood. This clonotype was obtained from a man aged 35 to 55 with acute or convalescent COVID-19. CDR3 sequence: CATWDSSFFTIYF. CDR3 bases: TGTGCCACCTGGGACAGTAGTTTCTTCACCATATATTTT.